This TCR beta chain is from a study of blood T cell repertoires in COVID-19. The wider study: Both acute and convalescent COVID-19 samples were obtained from the United States, Italy and Spain. The cDNA or gDNA used as material had been derived from T cells, B-cell-depleted T cells, or PBMCs.

Per the authors' pipeline: Reference gene primer amplification gave nucleated cell count estimates. Only in-frame clones appear in the TCRdb table, and some are missing; sequencing was by immunoSEQ multiplex PCR. The V and J calls and clone size come from that table; D and trimming were worked out from the DNA. The sample records 60,000 to 75,000 clones, roughly 76% being singletons. The CDR3 loop spans 13 amino acids. Germline values: CDR1 LGHDT, CDR2 YNNKEL (reference sequence). The V gene end was trimmed by 6 bases and the J gene end by 7 bases; junction bases not matched to a gene: 9. The chain uses TRBV3-1 (or the pseudogene TRBV3-2) and TRBJ2-7; 7 nucleotides align to TRBD1. Sequencing input: peripheral blood. The TCR comes from a woman aged 80 or older with acute or convalescent COVID-19. The chain's CDR3 is CASRATGPMEQYF. CDR3 sequence (DNA): TGTGCCAGCAGAGCGACAGGGCCTATGGAGCAGTACTTC.